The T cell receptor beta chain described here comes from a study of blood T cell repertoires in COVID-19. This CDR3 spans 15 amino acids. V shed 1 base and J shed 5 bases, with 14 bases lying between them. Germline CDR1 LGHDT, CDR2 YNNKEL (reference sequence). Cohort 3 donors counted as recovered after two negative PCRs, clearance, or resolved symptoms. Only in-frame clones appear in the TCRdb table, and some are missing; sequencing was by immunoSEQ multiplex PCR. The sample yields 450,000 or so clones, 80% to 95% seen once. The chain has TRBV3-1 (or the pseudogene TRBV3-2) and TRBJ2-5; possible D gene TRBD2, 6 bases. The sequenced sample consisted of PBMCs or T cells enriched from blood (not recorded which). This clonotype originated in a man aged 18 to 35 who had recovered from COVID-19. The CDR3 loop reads CASSQGGVPGETQYF. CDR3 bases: TGTGCCAGCAGCCAAGGGGGGGTCCCGGGGGAGACCCAGTACTTC.